This T cell receptor (beta chain) emerged from a study of blood T cell repertoires in COVID-19 (dated by TCRdb to the early 2020s). Regarding the complete study: Collaborator samples came from the United States, Italy and Spain and covered acute and convalescent phases of COVID-19. The prospective study material was composed of cDNA or gDNA derived from T cells, B-cell-depleted T cells, or PBMCs. Where HLA class I and class II types were available, the types were taken from metadata supplied by the sample provider, not from assay-based typing. Samples came from the ongoing ImmuneRACE study (first 160 participants) plus 1,254 subjects from 6 global collaborators. Deeply sampled blood TCRbeta repertoires from subjects exposed to, actively infected with, or recovered from COVID-19 were included in the dataset. Nearly every sample came with metadata listing a de-identified subject ID, COVID-19 status, age in years and sex. A freely available public database, intended as a resource for researchers studying the immune response to SARS-CoV-2, is where the repertoires were released. Study-wide findings and limitations: Clinical and demographic metadata were provided uncurated, with the amount varying by source and participant.

The CDR3 goes from the cysteine to the phenylalanine over 15 residues. This entry keeps only the CDR3 DNA: 45 bases, framed from base 1. Trimming at the junction amounts to 2 bases on V and 10 bases on J, and the germline ends lie 20 bases apart. In the germline V gene (reference sequence), CDR1 corresponds to PRHDT and CDR2 to FYEKMQ. Points on this clone: Its antigen is still unknown. No much larger clone is present one base from it, and per-base qualities are unavailable.

One collaborating source in Seattle enrolled patients while the patients were actively infected and followed the patients over time throughout the course of disease. The collaborating institutions used their own protocols to collect whole blood in K2EDTA tubes. Collaborator samples were shipped for TCRbeta analysis as frozen whole blood, isolated PBMCs, or DNA extracted from either sample type. TCRbeta CDR3 regions were amplified from genomic DNA by means of the immunoSEQ Assay, a bias-controlled multiplex PCR. In the source study's methods: The number of nucleated cells in each sample was estimated by amplification of reference gene primers within the assay. To quantify the absolute abundance of each unique TCRbeta CDR3 rearrangement, sequence reads were collapsed and filtered. For each sample, productive Simpson clonality was calculated as the square root of Simpson's diversity index across productive rearrangements. Entries here come from immuneACCESS through TCRdb and include only in-frame sequences with V and J called. Some clones fail to appear in such tables; in the studies checked, an unresolved V gene covers under half of the shortfall, and the cause of the remainder is unknown. That table gives V, J and clone size, and the DNA gave D and trimming. The table for this sample lists under 550,000 clones; around nine tenths of them were counted only once. 0.65% to 1% of the sample goes to the ten largest clones.

The origin of this receptor is a man aged 18 to 29 with COVID-19, enrolled during active disease. This sequence uses TRBV13 and TRBJ1-1, with a weak D call of TRBD1 (5 bases match). The sequencing input was peripheral blood. CDR3 loop: CASSLQGRGRVGAFF. The sequence in DNA is TGTGCCAGCAGCTTACAGGGTAGGGGAAGAGTGGGAGCTTTCTTT.